The 23 T cell receptor beta chains given below trace back to one sample, sequenced in a study of OX40 agonist ivuxolimab in advanced cancers. The table came from immunoSEQ multiplex PCR; TCRdb's copy has only in-frame clones and leaves some out. In the table there are tens of thousands of clones, 85% to 90% of which are singletons. The input for sequencing was CD4+ or CD8+ T cells sorted from blood, taken in a trial of the OX40 agonist ivuxolimab. The receptors shown here come from an adult with an advanced solid tumor such as melanoma, head and neck, liver or kidney cancer.

V is TRBV9 and J is TRBJ2-7, with D perhaps TRBD1 (6 bases). CDR1 is SGDLS, CDR2 YYNGEE, per germline. Trimming shortened V by 2 bases and J by 2 bases, and 11 bases separated the two germline ends. This CDR3 has 14 amino acids. CDR3 DNA: TGTGCCAGCAGCGTCCGGGACACTCCCTACGAGCAGTACTTC. Protein: CASSVRDTPYEQYF. Combining the CDR3 with reference TRBV9 and TRBJ2-7 gives the whole variable domain DSGVTQTPKHLITATGQRVTLRCSPRSGDLSVYWYQQSLDQGLQFLIQYYNGEERAKGNILERFSAQQFPDLHSELNLSSLELGDSALYFCASSVRDTPYEQYFGPGTRLTVT.

The chain has TRBV6-1 and TRBJ1-5; TRBD1 might be the D (5 bases). The germline V and J ends were trimmed by 10 bases and 1 base, with 14 bases remaining between them. Germline V gene sequence: CDR1 MNHNS, CDR2 SASEGT. This CDR3 spans 14 amino acids. CDR3 region: CATNFDRSNQPQHF. CDR3 DNA: TGTGCCACCAATTTCGACAGAAGCAATCAGCCCCAGCATTTT.

The DNA of the CDR3 is TGTGCCAGCAGCTTAGGACAGAGCACAGATACGCAGTATTTT. Translating gives CASSLGQSTDTQYF. The chain employs TRBV5-6 and TRBJ2-3; D may be TRBD1 (6 bases). Trimming shortened V by 2 bases and J by 0 bases, and 7 bases separated the two germline ends. CDR1 SGHDT and CDR2 YYEEEE come from the germline V gene. The CDR3 contains 14 residues.

V usage is TRBV19 and J usage is TRBJ1-4, with TRBD1 as a possible D gene (5 bases). This CDR3 comprises 14 residues. Germline V gene lookup returns CDR1 LNHDA and CDR2 SQIVND (reference sequence). V lost 10 bases, J lost 3 bases, and 15 bases lay in between. The CDR3 protein is CAIQAGGSNEKLFF. The CDR3 coding sequence is TGTGCCATACAAGCCGGGGGATCTAATGAAAAACTGTTTTTT. The full variable domain, its missing parts supplied by reference TRBV19 and TRBJ1-4, is DGGITQSPKYLFRKEGQNVTLSCEQNLNHDAMYWYRQDPGQGLRLIYYSQIVNDFQKGDIAEGYSVSREKKESFPLTVTSAQKNPTAFYLCAIQAGGSNEKLFFGSGTQLSVL.

V gene TRBV2 combines with J gene TRBJ2-7, with D perhaps assigned TRBD1 or TRBD2 (5 bases each). Per germline, CDR1 SNHLY and CDR2 FYNNEI. V dropped 6 bases and J dropped 3 bases, with 15 bases sitting between them. The CDR3 has 14 amino acids. DNA of the CDR3: TGTGCCAGCAGCGGGGACGGACGTCACTACGAGCAGTACTTC. Its protein product is CASSGDGRHYEQYF.

A single count supports this clone. At one boundary the junction diverges from the germline segment, which might be a read error. The V call is TRBV7-2, the J call TRBJ2-7; 7 bases agree with TRBD1. Germline V CDR1 and CDR2: SGHTA, FQGNSA. This CDR3 contains 16 residues. This CDR3 reads CASSPRTGTASSEQYF. Written as DNA, the CDR3 is TGTGCCAGCAGCCCACGAACCGGGACAGCCTCCTCCGAGCAGTACTTC. Filled out from reference TRBV7-2 and TRBJ2-7, the complete variable domain reads GAGVSQSPSNKVTEKGKDVELRCDPISGHTALYWYRQSLGQGLEFLIYFQGNSAPDKSGLPSDRFSAERTGGSVSTLTIQRTQQEDSAVYLCASSPRTGTASSEQYFGPGTRLTVT.

The chain recombines TRBV7-2 with TRBJ1-1; TRBD1 might be the D (5 bases). The CDR3 extends over 14 amino acids. V lost 1 base and J lost 4, with 10 bases in between. From germline, CDR1 is SGHTA and CDR2 FQGNSA. As DNA, the CDR3 is TGTGCCAGCAGCTTAGATATCGGGGGCACTGAAGCTTTCTTT. Its translation is CASSLDIGGTEAFF.

V usage is TRBV6-6 and J usage is TRBJ1-4; TRBD1 matches at 7 bases. J gave up 7 bases and V 6 bases, and 5 bases lay outside the gene matches. Germline V gene data show CDR1 as MNHNY and CDR2 as SVGAGI (reference sequence). The CDR3 is 13 residues long. CDR3 in amino acids: CASRPGGVEKLFF. In nucleotides, the CDR3 is TGTGCCAGCAGACCAGGGGGAGTTGAAAAACTGTTTTTT.

CDR3 loop: CASSLGQYYGYTF. For the CDR3, the DNA is TGTGCCAGCAGTTTGGGACAGTACTATGGCTACACCTTC. The chain is built from TRBV6-5 and TRBJ1-2, with 7 nucleotides matching TRBD1. CDR3 size: 13 residues. Germline CDR1 MNHEY, CDR2 SVGAGI. The V gene end was trimmed by 4 bases and the J gene end by 3 bases; junction bases not matched to a gene: 2.

The chain has TRBV18 and TRBJ2-3; the D gene is possibly TRBD2 (6 bases). V gave up 1 base and J gave up 6 bases, with 14 bases separating them. This CDR3 comprises 15 residues. CDR1 is KGHSH and CDR2 is LQKENI in the germline V gene. Here the CDR3 DNA reads TGTGCCAGCTCACCACTTCCGGGACTTTCCGATACGCAGTATTTT. Protein sequence: CASSPLPGLSDTQYF.

This sequence joins TRBV27 and TRBJ2-2; D perhaps matches TRBD1 (6 bases). CDR1 and CDR2 from the germline V gene are MNHEY and SMNVEV (reference sequence). The V gene lost 2 bases and the J gene lost 2 bases, with 18 bases spanning the gap. CDR3 size: 18 residues. The DNA for the CDR3 is TGTGCCAGCAGTTTAGGGTGGGGCAGGGGCCAAAACACCGGGGAGCTGTTTTTT. Protein product: CASSLGWGRGQNTGELFF.

The V gene is TRBV28, the J gene TRBJ2-2; no clear D gene. Germline lookup yields CDR1 MDHEN and CDR2 SYDVKM. This CDR3 is 15 amino acids long. V lost 8 bases, J lost 0 bases, and 13 bases lay in between. CDR3 amino acids: CASSEDSPNTGELFF. The DNA for the CDR3 is TGTGCCAGCTCCGAGGATAGTCCGAACACCGGGGAGCTGTTTTTT.

V gene TRBV6-6 combines with J gene TRBJ2-5, with TRBD1 as a possible D gene (6 bases). The end of the DNA is better explained by TRBJ2-7, so the J call may be wrong. This CDR3 is 15 amino acids long. The V gene's germline CDR1 is MNHNY and CDR2 SVGAGI (reference sequence). CDR3 coding DNA: TGTGCCAGCAGTTATACGGGACAAAGCTCCTACGAGCAGTACTTC. Residues: CASSYTGQSSYEQYF.

This clone was picked up a small number of times. Germline and junction disagree at one end, which may indicate a read error. The V call is TRBV5-4, the J call TRBJ1-1; the D gene is possibly TRBD1 (5 bases). The CDR3 runs to 12 residues. Germline CDR1 and CDR2: SGHNT and YYREEE (reference sequence). Here the CDR3 reads CASSLVGTGREF. CDR3 bases: TGTGCCAGCAGCTTGGTAGGGACGGGGAGGGAATTT.

The chain employs TRBV7-8 and TRBJ2-5; 7 bases are a match to TRBD1. The V and J ends lost 2 bases and 2 bases, in that order; junction bases with no gene match: 5. The CDR3 consists of 15 residues. The germline V gene encodes CDR1 SGHVS and CDR2 FQNEAQ. The CDR3 nucleotides read TGTGCCAGCAGCTTAACCGGGACAGAACAAGAGACCCAGTACTTC. Amino acid sequence: CASSLTGTEQETQYF.

The gene calls are TRBV15 and TRBJ1-4; possibly TRBD1 for D (5 bases). Per germline, CDR1 LNHNV and CDR2 YYDKDF (reference sequence). The CDR3 is 15 amino acids. V lost 0 bases and J lost 7, with 12 bases in between. CDR3 nucleotide sequence: TGTGCCACCAGCAGAGAGGTCGGAGGGACTGAAAAACTGTTTTTT. It encodes CATSREVGGTEKLFF.

J is TRBJ2-3 and V is TRBV15; D might be TRBD1 (5 bases). Germline values: CDR1 LNHNV, CDR2 YYDKDF (reference sequence). CDR3 length: 14 residues. The V end was cut by 5 bases, the J end by 0 bases, with 9 bases between. The CDR3 spells CATSQRQSTDTQYF. CDR3 coding DNA: TGTGCCACCAGCCAACGACAGAGCACAGATACGCAGTATTTT.

The chain recombines TRBV19 with TRBJ1-3, with 7 bases that match TRBD1. This CDR3 has 14 amino acids. V was pared by 7 bases and J by 4 bases, with 7 bases of the junction left unmatched. Germline CDR1 reads LNHDA; CDR2 reads SQIVND (reference sequence). CDR3: CASISRGRGNTIYF. Here the CDR3 DNA reads TGTGCCAGTATTAGCAGGGGGAGAGGAAACACCATATATTTT.

The chain is built from TRBV28 and TRBJ2-1, with D possibly TRBD2 on 5 matching bases. Trimming left V 8 bases short and J 10 bases short, with 12 bases between. This CDR3 contains 11 residues. Germline assignment: CDR1 MDHEN and CDR2 SYDVKM. The CDR3 is CASGGRREQFF. Written as DNA, the CDR3 is TGTGCCAGCGGTGGGCGGAGGGAGCAGTTCTTC.

This rearrangement joins TRBV25-1 to TRBJ1-1, with a possible D match to TRBD1 (5 bases). The CDR3 consists of 15 residues. The germline V and J ends were trimmed by 1 base and 5 bases, with 14 bases remaining between them. Germline CDR1 and CDR2: MGHDK and SYGVNS. The CDR3 coding sequence is TGTGCCAGCAGTGAATCACAGGCTGGGCGGACTGAAGCTTTCTTT. Amino acid sequence: CASSESQAGRTEAFF.

The chain uses TRBV29-1 and TRBJ2-1, with a tentative D call TRBD1 (6 bases). Looked up from germline, CDR1 is SQVTM and CDR2 is ANQGSEA. The V end lost 7 bases, the J end lost 4 bases, and 20 bases lay between the germline ends. The CDR3 has 15 amino acids. CDR3 nucleotide sequence: TGCAGCGGGGTTCGGGGCAGGGGTGGATACAATGAGCAGTTCTTC. Encoded protein: CSGVRGRGGYNEQFF.

This chain links TRBV19 with TRBJ2-7; 8 bases line up with TRBD2. J gave up 4 bases and V 6 bases, and 5 bases lay outside the gene matches. CDR1 LNHDA and CDR2 SQIVND come from the germline V gene (reference sequence). This CDR3 has 13 amino acids. The CDR3 protein is CASSLAGGYEQYV. The CDR3 DNA is TGTGCCAGTAGCCTTGCGGGGGGTTACGAGCAGTACGTC.

V gene TRBV12-5 combines with J gene TRBJ1-2; a weak D match, TRBD1 (5 bases). Per the germline V gene, CDR1 is LGHNT and CDR2 is FRNRAP. The CDR3 runs to 17 residues. Trimming took 0 bases from V and 3 from J, leaving 17 bases between them. The chain's CDR3 is CASGLVLGAAMDYGYTF. The CDR3 nucleotides read TGTGCTAGTGGTTTGGTACTCGGGGCCGCCATGGACTATGGCTACACCTTC.